Following are 12 T cell receptor beta chains from one sample sequenced in a study of shared clonotypes between healthy human individuals. Assay used: immunoSEQ multiplex PCR; TCRdb lists only in-frame clones, some missing. The sample includes about 480,000 clones, almost 80% of them seen just once. The specimen sequenced was PBMCs. The receptors derive from a woman aged 40 to 55 in good health. Some clones in this sample may be carry-over from other donors' samples.

V is TRBV6-4 and J is TRBJ2-3; D may be TRBD1 (6 bases). Per germline, CDR1 MRHNA and CDR2 SNTAGT. The length of the CDR3 is 14 residues. Trimming removed 5 bases at V and 5 bases at J, with 14 bases between. This CDR3 reads CASSPGQVRDTQYF. The CDR3 coding sequence is TGTGCCAGCAGTCCGGGACAAGTTAGAGATACGCAGTATTTT.

The chain couples TRBV28 to TRBJ1-5, with D uncertain. CDR3 length: 17 residues. Germline V lookup: CDR1 MDHEN, CDR2 SYDVKM. V lost 5 bases and J 2 bases, leaving 19 bases between the germline ends. CDR3 nucleotides: TGTGCCAGCAGTCAATGGGCCGGGGTAGCGGGCAATCAGCCCCAGCATTTT. This gives the protein CASSQWAGVAGNQPQHF. Supplemented by reference TRBV28 and TRBJ1-5, the full variable domain reads DVKVTQSSRYLVKRTGEKVFLECVQDMDHENMFWYRQDPGLGLRLIYFSYDVKMKEKGDIPEGYSVSREKKERFSLILESASTNQTSMYLCASSQWAGVAGNQPQHFGDGTRLSIL.

To note about this clone: A much larger clone differs from this one at a single base, so this may be a read error. The chain combines TRBV14 with TRBJ2-5; D call uncertain. V shed 4 bases and J shed 0 bases, with 3 bases lying between them. Per germline, CDR1 SGHDN and CDR2 FVKESK. The CDR3 spans 12 residues. CDR3 sequence: CASSPYQETQYF. The CDR3 DNA follows: TGTGCCAGCAGCCCGTACCAAGAGACCCAGTACTTC.

This clone has a count of ten or more. The rearrangement uses TRBV28 and TRBJ2-1; 9 bases are shared with TRBD2. The CDR3 contains 17 residues. CDR1 is MDHEN and CDR2 is SYDVKM in the germline V gene. V lost 7 bases to trimming and J lost 0 bases; unmatched junction nucleotides: 10. The DNA for the CDR3 is TGTGCCAGCACTAGTAGCGGGAGCCAACGCTCCTACAATGAGCAGTTCTTC. This encodes CASTSSGSQRSYNEQFF.

Comment on this clone: Other DNA sequences from this sample encode an identical CDR3 as well. The V call is TRBV5-1, the J call TRBJ1-4, with 10 bases aligning to TRBD1. CDR1 and CDR2 (germline): SGHRS, YFSETQ. The V gene end was trimmed by 0 bases and the J gene end by 8 bases; junction bases not matched to a gene: 4. This CDR3 is built from 15 residues. The CDR3 region is CASSLAGTGEEKLFF. The CDR3 nucleotides read TGCGCCAGCAGCTTGGCCGGGACAGGGGAAGAAAAACTGTTTTTT.

The chain's CDR3 is CASSSVMPRNHPETQYF. The CDR3, as DNA: TGTGCCAGCAGTTCCGTGATGCCCCGAAACCATCCGGAGACCCAGTACTTC. The rearrangement joins TRBV28 to TRBJ2-5; no clear D gene. In germline, CDR1 is MDHEN, CDR2 SYDVKM. This CDR3 has 17 amino acids. V was trimmed by 4 bases and J by 5 bases, leaving 23 bases between them.

This clone was observed a few times. The germline gene is not matched at one end of the junction; a read error may be the cause. V gene TRBV7-7 combines with J gene TRBJ2-1; tentatively, D is TRBD2 (5 bases). CDR1 is SSHAT, CDR2 FNYEAQ, per germline (reference sequence). The CDR3 has 14 amino acids. This CDR3 is CASSLSLDYNEQFF. As DNA, the CDR3 is TGTGCTAGCAGCTTATCACTAGACTACAATGAGCAGTTCTTC.

J is TRBJ2-5 and V is TRBV4-1; a weak D match, TRBD2 (5 bases). V lost 0 bases and J lost 4, with 12 bases in between. The CDR3 contains 15 residues. CDR1 is MGHRA and CDR2 is YSYEKL in the germline V gene. This chain's CDR3 is CASSQDPGKGETQYF. CDR3 nucleotide sequence: TGCGCCAGCAGCCAAGACCCCGGGAAGGGAGAGACCCAGTACTTC.

The V and J genes are TRBV5-1 and TRBJ2-1; perhaps TRBD1 as D (5 bases). The V gene lost 1 base and the J gene lost 7 bases, with 12 bases spanning the gap. Germline V gives CDR1 SGHRS, CDR2 YFSETQ. This CDR3 has 14 residues. DNA for the CDR3: TGCGCCAGCAGCTTGCTTCAGGGTACGAATGAGCAGTTCTTC. This encodes CASSLLQGTNEQFF.

The chain uses TRBV6-1 and TRBJ2-1, with 10 bases lining up with TRBD2. Germline V gene sequence: CDR1 MNHNS, CDR2 SASEGT. Trimming removed 2 bases from V and 7 bases from J; junction bases left unmatched: 8. The CDR3 has 16 residues. The chain's CDR3 is CASSERSGRASNEQFF. In nucleotides, the CDR3 is TGTGCCAGCAGTGAAAGGAGCGGGAGGGCCTCTAATGAGCAGTTCTTC.

This chain joins TRBV19 and TRBJ1-6, with D hard to call. Trimming took 7 bases from V and 4 from J, leaving 11 bases between them. Germline loops: CDR1 LNHDA, CDR2 SQIVND (reference sequence). This CDR3 comprises 14 residues. The chain's CDR3 is CASTRTGYNSPLHF. The CDR3 region has the DNA TGTGCCAGTACCCGGACGGGGTATAATTCACCCCTCCACTTT. The whole variable domain, remainder taken from reference TRBV19 and TRBJ1-6, is DGGITQSPKYLFRKEGQNVTLSCEQNLNHDAMYWYRQDPGQGLRLIYYSQIVNDFQKGDIAEGYSVSREKKESFPLTVTSAQKNPTAFYLCASTRTGYNSPLHFGNGTRLTVT.

The chain couples TRBV6-4 to TRBJ2-3; D perhaps matches TRBD2 (6 bases). The ends were cut back, 5 bases at V and 5 bases at J, with 14 bases in the middle. The CDR3 is 14 amino acids. In germline, CDR1 is MRHNA, CDR2 SNTAGT. CDR3 residues: CASSPGPGGDTQYF. The CDR3 DNA sequence: TGTGCCAGCAGTCCGGGTCCCGGGGGAGATACGCAGTATTTT.